This T cell receptor beta chain was observed in a study of T cell repertoires in cytomegalovirus infection (dated by TCRdb to between 2019 and 2020). At the level of the whole study: The peptide stimulations were aimed at well-studied HLA-B-restricted epitopes as well as recently identified HLA-C-restricted CMV epitopes, whose presentation resists viral immunomodulation. The HLA type of each donor mattered for the analysis, because public TCR beta signatures pointed to carriage of CMV infection along with the matching HLA type.

For sequencing, an Illumina HiSeq 1500 was employed. The public reads were quality trimmed at Q25 with fastp and then assembled into clones with MiXCR by TCRdb, keeping productive beta chains. Identical CDR3 protein sequences are pooled into one entry, listed with their most common genes and DNA. The sample table contains fewer than 850,000 distinct CDR3 sequences; only one count was recorded for about 27% of them. Jointly, the top ten make up roughly 14% of the sample. The CDR3, from cysteine to phenylalanine, totals 14 residues. The CDR3 DNA has 42 bases and is translated from base 1. Trimming costs V 1 base and J 9 bases, and their ends lie 13 bases apart. CDR1 and CDR2, per the germline V gene, are SGHAT and FQNNGV. Per the publication, the treatment or condition label means: in vitro stimulation with specific CMV peptide epitopes to enrich CMV-specific T cells. A word on this clonotype: Its target antigen remains unknown. Base qualities were left out, and no much larger clone turns up one base away.

Overall study outcomes, separate from this receptor: In both this cohort and an independent cohort of some 380 donors, the cumulative frequency of public TCR beta family members distinguished carriers of CMV infection plus the relevant HLA type. The ex vivo response was dominated by HLA-C-restricted CMV-specific TCR beta clonotypes, and the single most frequent clonotype in two of eight donors was supplied by these HLA-C-restricted clonotypes.

Recombination linked TRBV11-2 to TRBJ1-5; tentative D gene TRBD1, with 5 bases matching. The sequenced sample was cultured CD8+ T cells from PBMCs, obtained from culture after CMV antigen stimulation. The sequence derives from a human donor in good health (CMV status not recorded). Some clones in this sample may be carry-over from other donors' samples. The DNA reads as follows: TGTGCCAGCAGCTTAGTAGACAGCCAGCGGCCCCAGCATTTT. Translation gives CASSLVDSQRPQHF.